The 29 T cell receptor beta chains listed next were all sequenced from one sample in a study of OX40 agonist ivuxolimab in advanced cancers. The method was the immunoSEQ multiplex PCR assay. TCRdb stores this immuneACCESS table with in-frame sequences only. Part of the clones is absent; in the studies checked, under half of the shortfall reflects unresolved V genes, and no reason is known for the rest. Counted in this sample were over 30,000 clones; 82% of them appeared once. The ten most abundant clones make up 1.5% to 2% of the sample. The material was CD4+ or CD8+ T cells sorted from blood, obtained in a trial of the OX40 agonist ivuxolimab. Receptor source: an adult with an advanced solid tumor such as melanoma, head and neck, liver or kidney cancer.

The CDR3 DNA is TGTGCCAGCAGCGTAGCCGGGACAGGGGAAGAGACCCAGTACTTC. Translated, it gives CASSVAGTGEETQYF. The rearrangement uses TRBV28 and TRBJ2-5, with 10 bases identical to TRBD1. With 6 bases clipped from V and 3 bases from J, the junction kept 7 bases outside the gene matches. Germline V lookup: CDR1 MDHEN, CDR2 SYDVKM. The CDR3 runs 15 residues.

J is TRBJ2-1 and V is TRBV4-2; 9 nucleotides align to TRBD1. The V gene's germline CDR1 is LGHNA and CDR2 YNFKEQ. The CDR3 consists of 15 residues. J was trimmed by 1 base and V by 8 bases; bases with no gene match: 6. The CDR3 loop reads CASARQGVSYNEQFF. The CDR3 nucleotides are TGTGCCAGCGCTCGACAGGGGGTTTCCTACAATGAGCAGTTCTTC.

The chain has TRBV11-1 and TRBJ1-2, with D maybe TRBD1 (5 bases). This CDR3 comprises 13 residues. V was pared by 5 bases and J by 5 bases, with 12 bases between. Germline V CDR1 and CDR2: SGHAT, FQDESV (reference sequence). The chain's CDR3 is CASSPGPDYGYTF. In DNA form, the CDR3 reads TGTGCCAGCAGCCCGGGACCCGATTATGGCTACACCTTC.

Here the CDR3 DNA reads TGTGCCAGTACCGCGGACAGAAATCTCTATGGCTACACCTTC. Its translation is CASTADRNLYGYTF. The J gene is TRBJ1-2, the V gene TRBV19, with a tentative D call TRBD1 (6 bases). The CDR3 runs to 14 residues. V was pared by 7 bases and J by 4 bases, with 16 bases between. Germline V gene sequence: CDR1 LNHDA, CDR2 SQIVND (reference sequence).

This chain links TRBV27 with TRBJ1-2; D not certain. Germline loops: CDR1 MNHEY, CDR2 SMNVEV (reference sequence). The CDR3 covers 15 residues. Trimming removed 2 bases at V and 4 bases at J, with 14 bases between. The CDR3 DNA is TGTGCCAGCAGTTTACTTGGGGTAAACGGCTATGGCTACACCTTC. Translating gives CASSLLGVNGYGYTF.

CDR3: CASSLELASGRNEQFF. The CDR3 bases are TGTGCCAGCAGCTTAGAATTGGCTAGCGGGAGAAATGAGCAGTTCTTC. The rearrangement joins TRBV7-8 to TRBJ2-1; 10 bases line up with TRBD2. Trimming took 1 base from V and 7 from J; bases not matched to a gene: 7. Germline lookup yields CDR1 SGHVS and CDR2 FQNEAQ. The CDR3 runs 16 residues.

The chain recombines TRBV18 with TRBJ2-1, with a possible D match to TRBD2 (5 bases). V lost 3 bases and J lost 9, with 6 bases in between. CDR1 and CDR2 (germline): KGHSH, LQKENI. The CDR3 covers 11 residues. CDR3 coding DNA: TGTGCCAGCTCACCCGAGGGTGAGCAGTTCTTC. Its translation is CASSPEGEQFF. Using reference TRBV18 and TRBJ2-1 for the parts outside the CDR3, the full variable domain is NAGVMQNPRHLVRRRGQEARLRCSPMKGHSHVYWYRQLPEEGLKFMVYLQKENIIDESGMPKERFSAEFPKEGPSILRIQQVVRGDSAAYFCASSPEGEQFFGPGTRLTVL.

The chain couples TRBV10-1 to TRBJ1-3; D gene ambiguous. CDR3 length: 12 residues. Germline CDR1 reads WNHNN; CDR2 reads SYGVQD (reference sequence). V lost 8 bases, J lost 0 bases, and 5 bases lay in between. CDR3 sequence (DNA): TGCGCCAGCGGGAGCTCTGGAAACACCATATATTTT. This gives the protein CASGSSGNTIYF.

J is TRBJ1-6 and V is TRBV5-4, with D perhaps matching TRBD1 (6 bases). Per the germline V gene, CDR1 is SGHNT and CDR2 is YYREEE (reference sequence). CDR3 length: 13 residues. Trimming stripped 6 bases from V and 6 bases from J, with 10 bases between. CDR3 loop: CASNDRTNSPLHF. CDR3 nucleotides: TGTGCCAGCAATGACAGGACTAATTCACCCCTCCACTTT. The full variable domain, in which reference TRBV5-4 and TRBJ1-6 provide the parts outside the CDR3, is ETGVTQSPTHLIKTRGQQVTLRCSSQSGHNTVSWYQQALGQGPQFIFQYYREEENGRGNFPPRFSGLQFPNYSSELNVNALELDDSALYLCASNDRTNSPLHFGNGTRLTVT.

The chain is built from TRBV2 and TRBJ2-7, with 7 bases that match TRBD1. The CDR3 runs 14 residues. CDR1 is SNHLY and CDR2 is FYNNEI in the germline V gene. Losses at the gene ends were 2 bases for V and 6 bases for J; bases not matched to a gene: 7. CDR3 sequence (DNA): TGTGCCAGCAGTGAACGACAGGGCACCAGCGAGCAGTACTTC. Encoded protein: CASSERQGTSEQYF.

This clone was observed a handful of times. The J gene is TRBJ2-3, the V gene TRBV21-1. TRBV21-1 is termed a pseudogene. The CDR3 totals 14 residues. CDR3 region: CASSASRAPDTQYF. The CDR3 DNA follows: TGTGCCAGCAGCGCTAGTAGGGCCCCAGATACGCAGTATTTT.

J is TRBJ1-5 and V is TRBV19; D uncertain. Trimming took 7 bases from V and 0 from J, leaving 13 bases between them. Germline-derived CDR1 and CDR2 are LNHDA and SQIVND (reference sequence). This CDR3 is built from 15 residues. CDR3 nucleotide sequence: TGTGCCAGTATCGATGACGGATATAGCAATCAGCCCCAGCATTTT. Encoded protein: CASIDDGYSNQPQHF.

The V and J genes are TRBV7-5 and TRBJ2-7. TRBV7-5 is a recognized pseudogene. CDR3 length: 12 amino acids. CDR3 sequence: CARSLDRYEQYF. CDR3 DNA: TGTGCCAGAAGCTTGGACCGCTACGAGCAGTACTTC.

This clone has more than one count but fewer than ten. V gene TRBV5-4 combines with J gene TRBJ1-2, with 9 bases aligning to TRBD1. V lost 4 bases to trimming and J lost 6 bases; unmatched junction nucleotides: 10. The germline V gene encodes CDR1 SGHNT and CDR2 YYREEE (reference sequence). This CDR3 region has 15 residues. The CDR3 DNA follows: TGTGCCAGCAGCACTGGGGACAGGGAGTGGGATGGCTACACCTTC. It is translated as CASSTGDREWDGYTF.

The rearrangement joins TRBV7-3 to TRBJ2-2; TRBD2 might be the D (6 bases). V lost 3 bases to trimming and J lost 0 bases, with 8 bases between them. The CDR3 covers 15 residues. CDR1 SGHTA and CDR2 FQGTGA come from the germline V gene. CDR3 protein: CASSLTGANTGELFF. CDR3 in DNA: TGTGCCAGCAGCTTGACGGGAGCGAACACCGGGGAGCTGTTTTTT.

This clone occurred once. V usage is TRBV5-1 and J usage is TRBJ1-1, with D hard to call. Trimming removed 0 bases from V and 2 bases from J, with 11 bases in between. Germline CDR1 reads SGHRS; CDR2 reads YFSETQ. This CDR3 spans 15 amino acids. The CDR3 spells CASSLDGRTNTEAFF. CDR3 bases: TGCGCCAGCAGCTTGGATGGCAGAACAAACACTGAAGCTTTCTTT.

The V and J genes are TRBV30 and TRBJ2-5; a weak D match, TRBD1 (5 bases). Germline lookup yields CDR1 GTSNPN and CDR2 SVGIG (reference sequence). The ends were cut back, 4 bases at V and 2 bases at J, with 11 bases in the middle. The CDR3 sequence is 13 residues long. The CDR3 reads CAWKVQGQETQYF. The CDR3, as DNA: TGTGCCTGGAAGGTGCAGGGACAAGAGACCCAGTACTTC.

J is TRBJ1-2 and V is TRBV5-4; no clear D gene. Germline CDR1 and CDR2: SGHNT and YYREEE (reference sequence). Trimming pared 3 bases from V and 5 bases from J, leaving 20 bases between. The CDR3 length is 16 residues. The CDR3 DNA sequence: TGTGCCAGCAGCTCCGGCGGTTGGCAAGATCAATATGGCTACACCTTC. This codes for CASSSGGWQDQYGYTF.

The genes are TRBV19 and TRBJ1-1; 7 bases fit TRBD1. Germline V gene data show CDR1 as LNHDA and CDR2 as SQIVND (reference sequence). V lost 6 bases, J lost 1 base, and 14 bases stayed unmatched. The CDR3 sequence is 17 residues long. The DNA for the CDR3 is TGTGCCAGTAGCATATACCCCGAACAGGGGAGGAACACTGAAGCTTTCTTT. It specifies CASSIYPEQGRNTEAFF.

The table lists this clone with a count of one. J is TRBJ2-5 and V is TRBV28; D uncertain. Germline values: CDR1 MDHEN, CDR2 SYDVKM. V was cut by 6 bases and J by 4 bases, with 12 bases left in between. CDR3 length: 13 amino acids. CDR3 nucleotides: TGTGCCAGCAGGATGAATTTGATAGAGACCCAGTACTTC. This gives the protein CASRMNLIETQYF.

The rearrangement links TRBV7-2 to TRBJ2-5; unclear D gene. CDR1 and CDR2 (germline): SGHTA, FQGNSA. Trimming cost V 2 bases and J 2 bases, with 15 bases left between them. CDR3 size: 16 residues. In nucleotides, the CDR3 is TGTGCCAGCAGCTTACAGCAACAACGACCTCAAGAGACCCAGTACTTC. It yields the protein CASSLQQQRPQETQYF.

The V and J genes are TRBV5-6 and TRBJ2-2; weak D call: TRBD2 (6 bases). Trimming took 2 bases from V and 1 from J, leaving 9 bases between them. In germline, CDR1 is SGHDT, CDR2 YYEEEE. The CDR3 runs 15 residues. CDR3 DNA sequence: TGTGCCAGCAGCTTCTTCGGGAGGAACACCGGGGAGCTGTTTTTT. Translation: CASSFFGRNTGELFF.

CDR3 nucleotides: TGTGCCAGCAGCTCCTCTGGTGGTGAAAAACTGTTTTTT. This translates into CASSSSGGEKLFF. The chain links TRBV7-6 to TRBJ1-4; D is undetermined. Trimming cost V 4 bases and J 7 bases, with 10 bases left between them. Germline assignment: CDR1 SGHVS and CDR2 FNYEAQ. CDR3 length: 13 residues.

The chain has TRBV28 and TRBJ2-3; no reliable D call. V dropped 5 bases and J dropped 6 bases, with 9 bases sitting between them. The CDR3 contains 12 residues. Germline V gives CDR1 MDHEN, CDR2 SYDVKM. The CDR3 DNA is TGTGCCAGCAGTCTACTCATGGATACGCAGTATTTT. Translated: CASSLLMDTQYF.

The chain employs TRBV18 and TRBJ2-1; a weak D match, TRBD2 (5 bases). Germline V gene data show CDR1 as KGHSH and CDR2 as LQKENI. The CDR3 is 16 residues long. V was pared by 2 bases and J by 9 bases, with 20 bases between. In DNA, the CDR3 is TGTGCCAGCTCACCAAGGGTCGAGTTCTCCCGGGGTGAGCAGTTCTTC. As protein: CASSPRVEFSRGEQFF. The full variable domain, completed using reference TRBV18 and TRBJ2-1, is NAGVMQNPRHLVRRRGQEARLRCSPMKGHSHVYWYRQLPEEGLKFMVYLQKENIIDESGMPKERFSAEFPKEGPSILRIQQVVRGDSAAYFCASSPRVEFSRGEQFFGPGTRLTVL.

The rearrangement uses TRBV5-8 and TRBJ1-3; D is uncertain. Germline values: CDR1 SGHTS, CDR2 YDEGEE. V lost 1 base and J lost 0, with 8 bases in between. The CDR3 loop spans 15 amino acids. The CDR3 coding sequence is TGTGCCAGCAGCTTGACGGCTGACTCTGGAAACACCATATATTTT. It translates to CASSLTADSGNTIYF.

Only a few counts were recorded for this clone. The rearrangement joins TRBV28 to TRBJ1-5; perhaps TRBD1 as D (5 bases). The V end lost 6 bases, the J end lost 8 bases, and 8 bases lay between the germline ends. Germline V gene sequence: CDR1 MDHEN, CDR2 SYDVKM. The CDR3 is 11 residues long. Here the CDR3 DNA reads TGTGCCAGCAGCATGGGGGAGCCCCAGCATTTT. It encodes CASSMGEPQHF.

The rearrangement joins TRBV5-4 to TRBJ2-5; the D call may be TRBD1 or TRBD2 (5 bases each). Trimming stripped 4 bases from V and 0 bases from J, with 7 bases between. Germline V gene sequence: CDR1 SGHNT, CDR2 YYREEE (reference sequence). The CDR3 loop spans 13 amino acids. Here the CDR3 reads CASSGGYQETQYF. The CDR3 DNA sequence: TGTGCCAGCAGCGGGGGATACCAAGAGACCCAGTACTTC.

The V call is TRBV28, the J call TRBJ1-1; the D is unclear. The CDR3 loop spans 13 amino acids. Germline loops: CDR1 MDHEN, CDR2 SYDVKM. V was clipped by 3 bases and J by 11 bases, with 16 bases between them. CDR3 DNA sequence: TGTGCCAGCAGTTTGGGTGGAGGGCTGAGGGCTTTCTTT. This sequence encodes CASSLGGGLRAFF.